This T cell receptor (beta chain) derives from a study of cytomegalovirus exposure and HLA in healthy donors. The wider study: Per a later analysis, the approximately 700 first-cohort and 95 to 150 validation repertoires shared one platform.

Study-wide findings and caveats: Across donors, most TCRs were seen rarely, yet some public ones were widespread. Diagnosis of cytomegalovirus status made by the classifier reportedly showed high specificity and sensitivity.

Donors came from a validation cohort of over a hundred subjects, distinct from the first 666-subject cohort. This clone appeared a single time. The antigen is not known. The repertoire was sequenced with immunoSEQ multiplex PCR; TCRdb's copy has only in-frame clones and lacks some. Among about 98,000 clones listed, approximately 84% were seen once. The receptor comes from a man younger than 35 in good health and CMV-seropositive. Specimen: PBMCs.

For the CDR3, the DNA is TGTGCCAGCAGCGTGGGACAGGCCTCCTCCTACGAGCAGTACTTC. Translating gives CASSVGQASSYEQYF. The chain recombines TRBV7-3 with TRBJ2-7, with TRBD1 matching 8 bases. The CDR3 loop spans 15 amino acids. Germline CDR1 SGHTA, CDR2 FQGTGA. The V segment lost 5 bases and the J segment 0 bases; nucleotides outside the gene matches: 6.